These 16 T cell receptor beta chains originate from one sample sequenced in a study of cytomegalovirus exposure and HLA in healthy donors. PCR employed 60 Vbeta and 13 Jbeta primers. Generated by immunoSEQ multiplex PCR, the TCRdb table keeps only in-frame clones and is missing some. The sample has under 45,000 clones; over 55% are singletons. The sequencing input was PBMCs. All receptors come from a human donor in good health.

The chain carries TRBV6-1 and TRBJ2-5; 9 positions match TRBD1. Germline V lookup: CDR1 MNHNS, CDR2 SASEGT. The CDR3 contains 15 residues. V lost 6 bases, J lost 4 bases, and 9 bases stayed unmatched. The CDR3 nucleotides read TGTGCCAGCAGCAAACCGGGACAGGGCGTAGAGACCCAGTACTTC. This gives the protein CASSKPGQGVETQYF.

CDR3 residues: CATSPVYGSGELFF. The CDR3 nucleotides read TGTGCCACCAGCCCCGTGTACGGGTCCGGGGAGCTGTTTTTT. The genes are TRBV15 and TRBJ2-2; no reliable D call. Germline V lookup: CDR1 LNHNV, CDR2 YYDKDF (reference sequence). V dropped 5 bases and J dropped 6 bases, with 13 bases sitting between them. This CDR3 has 14 residues.

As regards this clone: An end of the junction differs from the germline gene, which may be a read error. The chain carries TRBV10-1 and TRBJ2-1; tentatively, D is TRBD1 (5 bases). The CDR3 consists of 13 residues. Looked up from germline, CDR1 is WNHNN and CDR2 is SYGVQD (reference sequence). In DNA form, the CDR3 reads TGCGCCAGCAGTCCAGGGTTGTACAATGGGCAGTTCTTC. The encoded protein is CASSPGLYNGQFF.

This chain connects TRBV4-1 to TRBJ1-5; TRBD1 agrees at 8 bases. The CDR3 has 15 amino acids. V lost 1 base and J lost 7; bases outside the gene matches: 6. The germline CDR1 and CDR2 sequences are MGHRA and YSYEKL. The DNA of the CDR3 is TGCGCCAGCAGCCAAGTAGCAGGGGGCATCCAGCCCCAGCATTTT. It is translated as CASSQVAGGIQPQHF.

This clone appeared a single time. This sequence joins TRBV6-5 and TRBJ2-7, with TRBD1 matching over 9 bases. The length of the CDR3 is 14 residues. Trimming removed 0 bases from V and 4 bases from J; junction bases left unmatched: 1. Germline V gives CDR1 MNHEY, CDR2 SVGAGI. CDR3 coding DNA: TGTGCCAGCAGTTACTCCGGACAGGGGTACGAGCAGTACTTC. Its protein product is CASSYSGQGYEQYF.

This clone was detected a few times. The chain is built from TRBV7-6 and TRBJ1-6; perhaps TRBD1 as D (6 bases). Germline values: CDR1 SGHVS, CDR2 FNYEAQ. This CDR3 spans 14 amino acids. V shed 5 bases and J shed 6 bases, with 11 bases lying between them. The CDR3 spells CASSVTGFNSPLHF. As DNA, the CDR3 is TGTGCCAGCAGCGTAACAGGGTTTAATTCACCCCTCCACTTT.

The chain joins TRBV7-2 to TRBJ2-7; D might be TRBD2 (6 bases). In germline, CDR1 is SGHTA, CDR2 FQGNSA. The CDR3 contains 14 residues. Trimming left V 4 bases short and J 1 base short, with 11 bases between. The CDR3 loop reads CASSWGGGSYEQYF. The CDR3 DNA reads TGTGCCAGCAGCTGGGGTGGGGGGTCCTACGAGCAGTACTTC.

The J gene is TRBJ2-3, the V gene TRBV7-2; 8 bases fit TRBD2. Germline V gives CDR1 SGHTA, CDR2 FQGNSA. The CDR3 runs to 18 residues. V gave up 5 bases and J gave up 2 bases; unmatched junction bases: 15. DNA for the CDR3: TGTGCCAGCAGCCCCGGGTGGAGCGGGGGTTATCTCACAGATACGCAGTATTTT. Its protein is CASSPGWSGGYLTDTQYF.

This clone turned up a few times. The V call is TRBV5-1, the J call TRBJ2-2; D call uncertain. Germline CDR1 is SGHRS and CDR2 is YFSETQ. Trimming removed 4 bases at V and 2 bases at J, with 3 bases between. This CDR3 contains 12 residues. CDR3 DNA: TGCGCCAGCAGCCAAAACACCGGGGAGCTGTTTTTT. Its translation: CASSQNTGELFF.

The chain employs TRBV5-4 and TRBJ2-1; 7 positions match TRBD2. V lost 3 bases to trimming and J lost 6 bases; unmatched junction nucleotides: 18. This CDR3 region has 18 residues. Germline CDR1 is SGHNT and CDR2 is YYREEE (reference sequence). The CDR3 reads CASSYTGGGRTVSNEQFF. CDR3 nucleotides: TGTGCCAGCAGCTACACGGGGGGAGGCCGAACCGTTAGCAATGAGCAGTTCTTC.

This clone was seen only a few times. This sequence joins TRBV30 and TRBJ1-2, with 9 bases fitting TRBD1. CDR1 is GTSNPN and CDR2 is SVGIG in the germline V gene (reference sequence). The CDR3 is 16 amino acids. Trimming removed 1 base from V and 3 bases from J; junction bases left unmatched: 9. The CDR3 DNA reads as TGTGCCTGGAGTGAGGCGGGACAGGGACCATACTATGGCTACACCTTC. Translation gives CAWSEAGQGPYYGYTF.

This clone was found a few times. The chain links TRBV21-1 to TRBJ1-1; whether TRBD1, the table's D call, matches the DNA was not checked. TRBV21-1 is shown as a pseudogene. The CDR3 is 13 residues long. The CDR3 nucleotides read TGTGCCAGCAGCGGCCAGGGGGCAAATGAAGCTTTCTTT. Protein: CASSGQGANEAFF.

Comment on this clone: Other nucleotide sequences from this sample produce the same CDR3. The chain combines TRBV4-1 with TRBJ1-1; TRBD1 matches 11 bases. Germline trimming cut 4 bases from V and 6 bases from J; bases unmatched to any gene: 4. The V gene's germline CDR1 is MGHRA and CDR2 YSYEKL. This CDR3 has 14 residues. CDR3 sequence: CASSPGQGASEAFF. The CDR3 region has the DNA TGCGCCAGCAGCCCAGGACAGGGGGCCTCTGAAGCTTTCTTT.

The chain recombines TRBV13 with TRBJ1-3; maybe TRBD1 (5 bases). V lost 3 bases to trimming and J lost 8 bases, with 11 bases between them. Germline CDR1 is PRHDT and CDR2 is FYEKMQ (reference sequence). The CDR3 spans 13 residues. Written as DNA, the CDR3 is TGTGCCAGCAGCTTTATCGGGGGAGACACCATATATTTT. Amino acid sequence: CASSFIGGDTIYF.

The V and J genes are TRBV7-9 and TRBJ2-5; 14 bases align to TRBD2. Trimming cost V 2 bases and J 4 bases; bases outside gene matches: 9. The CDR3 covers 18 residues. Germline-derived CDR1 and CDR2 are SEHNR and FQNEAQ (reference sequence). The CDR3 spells CASSLWAGLAGGAETQYF. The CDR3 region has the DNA TGTGCCAGCAGCTTATGGGCCGGACTAGCGGGGGGTGCAGAGACCCAGTACTTC.

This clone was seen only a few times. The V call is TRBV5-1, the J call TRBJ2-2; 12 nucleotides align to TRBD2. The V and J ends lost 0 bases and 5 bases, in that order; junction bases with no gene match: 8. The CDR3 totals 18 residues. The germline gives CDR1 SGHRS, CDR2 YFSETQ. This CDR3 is CASSLGLAGGPWTGELFF. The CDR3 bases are TGCGCCAGCAGCTTGGGTCTAGCGGGGGGGCCGTGGACCGGGGAGCTGTTTTTT.